A selection of T cell receptor beta chains follows, all from one sample in a study of blood T cell repertoires in COVID-19. TCRdb keeps only in-frame clones here, not all; method: immunoSEQ multiplex PCR. The sample consists of 250,000 to 350,000 clones, 70% to 85% of them appearing once. Material: peripheral blood. These receptors all stem from a human donor with COVID-19, enrolled during active disease. The donor label of this sample is uncertain. Both conserved end residues are part of each CDR3. A D gene is named only where the DNA matches it firmly. Clone sizes are given selectively: once, few, many, or a class where the clone is expanded.

>NA|TRBJ1-1|TRBV7-9|NA
CAGGRSGRDTEAFF
TGTGCCGGCGGGCGGTCGGGTCGCGACACTGAAGCTTTCTTT
>NA|TRBJ1-1|TRBV28|TRBD1
CASSSGTANTYTEAFF
TGTGCCAGCAGTTCCGGGACAGCTAATACTTACACTGAAGCTTTCTTT
>NA|TRBJ1-1|TRBV12-3/TRBV12-4|NA
CASRDRLRASF
TGTGCCAGCAGGGACCGTCTGAGGGCCTCTTTT
>NA|TRBJ1-2|TRBV30|NA
CAWSQAWYYGYTF
TGTGCCTGGAGTCAGGCATGGTACTATGGCTACACCTTC
>NA|TRBJ2-5|TRBV3-1/TRBV3-2|NA
CASSQNLRETQYF
TGTGCCAGCAGCCAGAACCTCCGGGAGACCCAGTACTTC
>NA|TRBJ2-7|TRBV28|NA
CASSYSGSAYEQYF
TGTGCCAGCAGTTACTCCGGGAGTGCCTACGAGCAGTACTTC
>NA|TRBJ2-1|TRBV6-1|NA
CASSEGRVGEQFF
TGTGCCAGCAGTGAAGGACGGGTGGGTGAGCAGTTCTTC
>NA|TRBJ1-5|TRBV19|NA
CASSITPGGYSNQPQHF
TGTGCCAGTAGTATCACTCCGGGAGGTTATAGCAATCAGCCCCAGCATTTT
>NA|TRBJ1-3|TRBV3-1/TRBV3-2|NA
CASSPDSWGNTIYF
TGTGCCAGCAGCCCCGACAGTTGGGGAAACACCATATATTTT
>NA|TRBJ2-7|TRBV29-1|TRBD2
CSVEVAGAREQYF
TGCAGCGTTGAGGTAGCGGGAGCTCGGGAGCAGTACTTC
>NA|TRBJ1-1|TRBV29-1|TRBD1
CSLWTGGDGTEAFF
TGCAGCCTATGGACAGGGGGCGATGGCACTGAAGCTTTCTTT
>NA|TRBJ1-2|TRBV18|TRBD1
CASSPRQGQDGYTF
TGTGCCAGCTCACCGAGACAGGGTCAGGATGGCTACACCTTC
>once|TRBJ2-1|TRBV7-2|NA
CASSLDGAYNEQFF
TGTGCCAGCAGCTTAGACGGGGCCTACAATGAGCAGTTCTTC
>NA|TRBJ2-7|TRBV9|TRBD1
CASSATGGSYEQYF
TGTGCCAGCAGCGCCACAGGGGGAAGTTACGAGCAGTACTTC
>NA|TRBJ2-7|TRBV5-1|TRBD2
CASSISGVSSYEQYF
TGCGCCAGCAGCATCAGCGGGGTGAGCTCCTACGAGCAGTACTTC
>once|TRBJ2-1|TRBV28|TRBD2
CASTVRTSGRNEQFF
TGTGCCAGCACTGTGAGGACTAGCGGGAGAAATGAGCAGTTCTTC
>NA|TRBJ1-2|TRBV27|TRBD1
CATLFTGLGQGANYGYTF
TGTGCCACCTTATTCACTGGGCTAGGACAGGGGGCAAACTATGGCTACACCTTC
>NA|TRBJ1-2|TRBV19|NA
CASSMYTATEGYTF
TGTGCCAGTAGTATGTACACCGCCACGGAGGGCTACACCTTC
>NA|TRBJ1-1|TRBV18|NA
CASSSLQISEAFF
TGTGCCAGCTCATCCCTACAGATATCTGAAGCTTTCTTT
>NA|TRBJ1-2|TRBV5-1|TRBD1
CASSDRVNYGYTF
TGCGCCAGCAGCGACAGGGTGAACTATGGCTACACCTTC
>NA|TRBJ2-3|TRBV19|TRBD2
CATGLAGVESTQYF
TGTGCCACTGGACTAGCGGGAGTGGAGAGTACGCAGTATTTT
>NA|TRBJ2-2|TRBV7-9|TRBD2
CASSLRLAGNTGELFF
TGTGCCAGCAGCTTAAGACTAGCGGGGAACACCGGGGAGCTGTTTTTT
>NA|TRBJ2-2|TRBV6-4|NA
CASSDPGRTGELFF
TGTGCCAGCAGTGACCCCGGGAGAACCGGGGAGCTGTTTTTT
>few|TRBJ1-1|TRBV18|NA
CASSPGPRAGEAFF
TGTGCCAGCTCACCAGGCCCACGGGCGGGGGAAGCTTTCTTT
>NA|TRBJ1-2|TRBV5-6|TRBD1
CASSSGTGAGYGYTF
TGTGCCAGCAGCAGCGGGACAGGGGCCGGCTATGGCTACACCTTC
>NA|TRBJ2-7|TRBV20-1|NA
CSAQGSYEQYF
TGCAGTGCTCAGGGGAGCTACGAGCAGTACTTC
>NA|TRBJ2-1|TRBV6-5|TRBD2
CASSYLFSGKGNEQFF
TGTGCCAGCAGTTACTTGTTTAGCGGGAAGGGCAATGAGCAGTTCTTC
>NA|TRBJ1-2|TRBV28|TRBD1
CASSTQTGGNGYTF
TGTGCCAGCAGTACCCAGACAGGGGGAAATGGCTACACCTTC
>NA|TRBJ1-5|TRBV6-1|TRBD1
CASSEGTGGPHQYSNQPQHF
TGCGCCAGCAGTGAAGGGACAGGGGGCCCTCACCAGTATAGCAATCAGCCCCAGCATTTT
>NA|TRBJ2-3|TRBV27|TRBD2
CASSPNLGTSGRNVEDTQYF
TGTGCCAGCAGTCCAAACCTCGGGACTAGCGGGAGAAATGTAGAAGATACGCAGTATTTT
>many|TRBJ1-4|TRBV19|TRBD1
CASSGPRYRGDGEKLFF
TGTGCCAGTAGTGGTCCGCGGTACAGGGGAGATGGGGAAAAACTGTTTTTT
>NA|TRBJ2-5|TRBV7-2|TRBD2
CASSLLRLAEETQYF
TGTGCCAGCAGCCTTTTGAGACTAGCGGAAGAGACCCAGTACTTC
>NA|TRBJ1-2|TRBV7-9|NA
CASSPSGLADGYTF
TGTGCCAGCAGCCCCTCGGGGTTGGCAGATGGCTACACCTTC
>NA|TRBJ1-2|TRBV6-4|TRBD1
CASSAGTGSFRYGYTF
TGTGCCAGCAGCGCCGGGACAGGGTCATTCCGGTATGGCTACACCTTC
>NA|TRBJ1-1|TRBV14|NA
CASSQVGEESTEAFF
TGTGCCAGCAGCCAAGTGGGCGAAGAAAGCACTGAAGCTTTCTTT
>NA|TRBJ1-6|TRBV30|NA
CAWSYTRGVGSNSPLHF
TGTGCCTGGAGTTATACACGGGGGGTCGGGAGTAATTCACCCCTCCACTTT
>NA|TRBJ2-7|TRBV3-1/TRBV3-2|TRBD2
CASRPLAGGGEQYF
TGTGCCAGCAGACCACTAGCGGGAGGAGGGGAGCAGTACTTC
>NA|TRBJ2-7|TRBV6-5|TRBD1
CASRGRAGQGYEQYF
TGTGCCAGCAGGGGGCGAGCGGGACAGGGCTACGAGCAGTACTTC
>few|TRBJ2-7|TRBV3-1/TRBV3-2|NA
CASSQEGAGSSYEQYF
TGTGCCAGCAGCCAAGAGGGGGCAGGGAGCTCCTACGAGCAGTACTTC
>NA|TRBJ2-6|TRBV6-5|NA
CASSYSAGTGANVLTF
TGTGCCAGCAGTTACTCTGCAGGAACTGGGGCCAACGTCCTGACTTTC
>NA|TRBJ1-2|TRBV5-1|TRBD1
CASSLAETGGFVYGYTF
TGCGCCAGCAGCTTGGCGGAGACAGGGGGCTTTGTCTATGGCTACACCTTC
>NA|TRBJ1-5|TRBV12-5|NA
CASGLGGTQPQHF
TGTGCTAGTGGTTTGGGAGGAACTCAGCCCCAGCATTTT
>NA|TRBJ1-5|TRBV11-2|NA
CASSLRGEQPQHF
TGTGCCAGCAGCTTACGCGGGGAGCAGCCCCAGCATTTT
>NA|TRBJ1-2|TRBV11-2|NA
CASSPGQIYGYTF
TGTGCCAGCAGCCCTGGACAGATCTATGGCTACACCTTC
>NA|TRBJ2-7|TRBV19|NA
CASSIGQVNEQYF
TGTGCCAGTAGTATAGGACAGGTCAACGAGCAGTACTTC
>few|TRBJ1-2|TRBV5-1|TRBD1
CASSPPGQGIYGYTF
TGCGCCAGCAGTCCGCCGGGACAGGGGATCTATGGCTACACCTTC
>NA|TRBJ1-1|TRBV18|TRBD1
CASSPTGVRAAFF
TGTGCCAGCTCACCAACAGGGGTCCGTGCAGCTTTCTTT
>NA|TRBJ1-1|TRBV25-1|NA
CASSDQAEAFF
TGTGCCAGCAGTGATCAGGCTGAAGCTTTCTTT
>NA|TRBJ1-5|TRBV10-3|NA
CAISEHRVGGRGNQPQHF
TGTGCCATCAGTGAGCACCGTGTGGGGGGGCGAGGGAATCAGCCCCAGCATTTT
>NA|TRBJ1-4|TRBV5-1|NA
CASSLGRVNEKLFF
TGCGCCAGCAGCTTGGGGAGGGTCAATGAAAAACTGTTTTTT
>NA|TRBJ2-5|TRBV28|TRBD1
CASSPTGMQETQYF
TGTGCCAGCAGTCCGACAGGGATGCAAGAGACCCAGTACTTC
>NA|TRBJ1-6|TRBV30|NA
CAWKGWGSSSYNSPLHF
TGTGCCTGGAAGGGTTGGGGCAGCAGCTCCTATAATTCACCCCTCCACTTT
>once|TRBJ2-3|TRBV19|TRBD2
CASSPGLAGTDTQYF
TGTGCCAGTAGTCCAGGACTAGCTGGGACAGATACGCAGTATTTT
>NA|TRBJ1-2|TRBV6-5|NA
CASSRQSHYGYTF
TGTGCCAGCAGTAGACAGTCGCACTATGGCTACACCTTC
>NA|TRBJ1-4|TRBV18|NA
CASSPRERSEKLFF
TGTGCCAGCTCACCACGCGAGAGATCCGAAAAACTGTTTTTT
>NA|TRBJ1-6|TRBV11-1|NA
CASSFSAGPNSPLHF
TGTGCCAGCAGCTTCTCGGCAGGGCCAAATTCACCCCTCCACTTT
>NA|TRBJ1-5|TRBV30|NA
CAWGGGGGQPQHF
TGTGCCTGGGGGGGAGGGGGTGGTCAGCCCCAGCATTTT